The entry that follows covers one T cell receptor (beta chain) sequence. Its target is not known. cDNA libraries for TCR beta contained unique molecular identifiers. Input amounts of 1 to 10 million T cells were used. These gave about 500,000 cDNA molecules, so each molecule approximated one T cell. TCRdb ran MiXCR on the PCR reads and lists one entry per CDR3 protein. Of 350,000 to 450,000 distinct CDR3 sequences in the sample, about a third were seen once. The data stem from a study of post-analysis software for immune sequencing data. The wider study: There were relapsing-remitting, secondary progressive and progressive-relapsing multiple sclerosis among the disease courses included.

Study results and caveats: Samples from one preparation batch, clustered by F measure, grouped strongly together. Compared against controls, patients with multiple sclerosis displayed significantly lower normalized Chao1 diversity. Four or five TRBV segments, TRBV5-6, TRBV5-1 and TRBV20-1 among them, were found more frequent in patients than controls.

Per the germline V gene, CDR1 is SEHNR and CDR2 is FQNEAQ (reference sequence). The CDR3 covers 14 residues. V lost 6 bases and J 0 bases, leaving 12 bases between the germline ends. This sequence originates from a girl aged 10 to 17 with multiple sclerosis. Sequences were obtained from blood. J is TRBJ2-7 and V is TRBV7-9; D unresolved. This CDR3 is CASRAPGSSYEQYF. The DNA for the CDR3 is TGTGCCAGCAGAGCCCCCGGGTCCTCCTACGAGCAGTACTTC.